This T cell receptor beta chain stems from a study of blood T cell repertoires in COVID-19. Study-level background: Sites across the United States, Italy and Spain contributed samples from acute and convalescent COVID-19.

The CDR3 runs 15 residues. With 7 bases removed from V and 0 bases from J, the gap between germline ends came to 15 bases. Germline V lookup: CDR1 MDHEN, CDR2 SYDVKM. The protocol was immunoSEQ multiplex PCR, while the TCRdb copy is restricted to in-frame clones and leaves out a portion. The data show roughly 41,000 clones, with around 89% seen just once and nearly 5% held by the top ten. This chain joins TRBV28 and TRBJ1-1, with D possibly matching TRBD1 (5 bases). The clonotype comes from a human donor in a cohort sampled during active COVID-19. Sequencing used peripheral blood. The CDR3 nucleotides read TGTGCCAGCACTCATTGGGGGGAGCTGAACACTGAAGCTTTCTTT. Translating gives CASTHWGELNTEAFF.